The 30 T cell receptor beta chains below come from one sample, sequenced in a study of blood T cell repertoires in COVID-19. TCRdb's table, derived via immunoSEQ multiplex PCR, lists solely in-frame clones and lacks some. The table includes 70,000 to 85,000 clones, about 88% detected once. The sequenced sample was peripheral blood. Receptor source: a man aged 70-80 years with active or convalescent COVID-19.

CDR3 bases: TGTGCCAGCAGCTTAACTCCGGGACAGGGACTCTACGAGCAGTACTTC. The encoded protein is CASSLTPGQGLYEQYF. This chain links TRBV5-4 with TRBJ2-7; TRBD1 aligns across 9 bases. V dropped 2 bases and J dropped 3; count of bases not matched to a gene: 9. This CDR3 comprises 16 residues. CDR1 and CDR2 (germline): SGHNT, YYREEE (reference sequence).

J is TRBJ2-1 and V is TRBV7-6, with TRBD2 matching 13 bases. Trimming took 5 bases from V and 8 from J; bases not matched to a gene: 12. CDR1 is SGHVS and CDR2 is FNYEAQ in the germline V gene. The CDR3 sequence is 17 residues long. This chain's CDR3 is CASSRRTSGSAGDEQFF. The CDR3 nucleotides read TGTGCCAGCAGCCGCCGGACTAGCGGGAGTGCGGGCGATGAGCAGTTCTTC. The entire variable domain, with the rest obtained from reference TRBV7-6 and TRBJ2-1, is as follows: GAGVSQSPRYKVTKRGQDVALRCDPISGHVSLYWYRQALGQGPEFLTYFNYEAQQDKSGLPNDRFSAERPEGSISTLTIQRTEQRDSAMYRCASSRRTSGSAGDEQFFGPGTRLTVL.

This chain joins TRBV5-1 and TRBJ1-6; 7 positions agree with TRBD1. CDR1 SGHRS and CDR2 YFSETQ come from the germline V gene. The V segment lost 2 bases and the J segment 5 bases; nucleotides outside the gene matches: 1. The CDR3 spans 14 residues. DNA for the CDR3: TGCGCCAGCAGCTTACAGGGGAATAATTCACCCCTCCACTTT. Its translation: CASSLQGNNSPLHF.

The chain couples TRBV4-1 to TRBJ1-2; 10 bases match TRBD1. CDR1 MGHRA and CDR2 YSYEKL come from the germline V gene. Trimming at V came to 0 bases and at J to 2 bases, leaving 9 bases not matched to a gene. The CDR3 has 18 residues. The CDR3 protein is CASSQDRDRGQRNYGYTF. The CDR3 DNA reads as TGCGCCAGCAGCCAAGATCGGGACAGGGGCCAGAGGAACTATGGCTACACCTTC.

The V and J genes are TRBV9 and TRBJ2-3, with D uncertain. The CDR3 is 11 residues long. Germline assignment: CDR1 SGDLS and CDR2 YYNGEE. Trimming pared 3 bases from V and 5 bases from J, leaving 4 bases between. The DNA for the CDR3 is TGTGCCAGCAGCGCCCTAGATACGCAGTATTTT. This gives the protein CASSALDTQYF.

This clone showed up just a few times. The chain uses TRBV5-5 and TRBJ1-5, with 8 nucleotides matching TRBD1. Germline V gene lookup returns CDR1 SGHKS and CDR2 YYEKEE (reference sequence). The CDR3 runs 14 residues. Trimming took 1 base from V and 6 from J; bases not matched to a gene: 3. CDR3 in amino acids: CASSLTGGRQPQHF. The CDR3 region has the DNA TGTGCCAGCAGCTTGACAGGGGGGCGTCAGCCCCAGCATTTT.

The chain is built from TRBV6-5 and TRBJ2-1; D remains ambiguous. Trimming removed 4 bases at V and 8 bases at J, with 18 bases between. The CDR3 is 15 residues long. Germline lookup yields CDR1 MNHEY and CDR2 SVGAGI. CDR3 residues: CASSFYGLPEDEQFF. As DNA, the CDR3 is TGTGCCAGCAGTTTCTACGGTCTCCCAGAGGATGAGCAGTTCTTC.

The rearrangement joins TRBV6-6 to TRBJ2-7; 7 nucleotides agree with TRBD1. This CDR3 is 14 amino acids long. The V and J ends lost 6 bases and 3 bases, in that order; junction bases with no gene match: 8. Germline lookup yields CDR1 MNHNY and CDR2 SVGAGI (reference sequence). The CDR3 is CASSPQGGYYEQYF. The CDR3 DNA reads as TGTGCCAGCAGCCCACAAGGGGGCTACTACGAGCAGTACTTC.

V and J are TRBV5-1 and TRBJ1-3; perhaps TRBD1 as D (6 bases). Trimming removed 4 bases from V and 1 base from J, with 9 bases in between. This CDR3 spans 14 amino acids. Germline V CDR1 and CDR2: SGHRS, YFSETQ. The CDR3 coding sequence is TGCGCCAGCAGCCGCCAGGGGTCTGGAAACACCATATATTTT. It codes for CASSRQGSGNTIYF.

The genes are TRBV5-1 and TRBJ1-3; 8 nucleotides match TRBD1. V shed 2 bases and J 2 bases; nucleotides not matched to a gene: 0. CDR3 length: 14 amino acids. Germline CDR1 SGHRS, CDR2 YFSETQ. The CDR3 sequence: CASSLQGAGNTIYF. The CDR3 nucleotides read TGCGCCAGCAGCTTACAGGGGGCTGGAAACACCATATATTTT.

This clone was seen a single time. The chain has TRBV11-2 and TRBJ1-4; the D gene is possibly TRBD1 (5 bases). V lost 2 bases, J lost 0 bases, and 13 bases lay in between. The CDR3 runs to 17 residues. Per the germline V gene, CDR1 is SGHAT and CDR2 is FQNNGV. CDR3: CASSLFQGLATNEKLFF. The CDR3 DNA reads TGTGCCAGCAGCTTATTCCAGGGTCTTGCAACTAATGAAAAACTGTTTTTT.

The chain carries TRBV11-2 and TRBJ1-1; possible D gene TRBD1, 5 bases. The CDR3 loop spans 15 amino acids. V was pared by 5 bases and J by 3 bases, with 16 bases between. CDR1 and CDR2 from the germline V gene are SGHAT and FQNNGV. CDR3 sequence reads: CASSQTARGDTEAFF. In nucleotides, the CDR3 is TGTGCCAGCAGCCAGACAGCACGCGGGGACACTGAAGCTTTCTTT.

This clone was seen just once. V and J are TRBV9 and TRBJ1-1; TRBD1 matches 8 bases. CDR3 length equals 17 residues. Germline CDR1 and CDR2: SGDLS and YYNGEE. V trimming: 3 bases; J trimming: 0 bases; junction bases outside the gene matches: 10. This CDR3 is CASSDSRTGRVNTEAFF. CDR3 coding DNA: TGTGCCAGCAGCGATTCTAGGACAGGGAGGGTGAACACTGAAGCTTTCTTT.

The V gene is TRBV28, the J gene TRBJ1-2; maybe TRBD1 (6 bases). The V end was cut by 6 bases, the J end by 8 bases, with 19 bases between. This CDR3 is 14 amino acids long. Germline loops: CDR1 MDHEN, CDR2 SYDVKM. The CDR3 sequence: CASRPTGTPGGYTF. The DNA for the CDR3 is TGTGCCAGCAGACCTACAGGGACCCCGGGGGGCTACACCTTC.

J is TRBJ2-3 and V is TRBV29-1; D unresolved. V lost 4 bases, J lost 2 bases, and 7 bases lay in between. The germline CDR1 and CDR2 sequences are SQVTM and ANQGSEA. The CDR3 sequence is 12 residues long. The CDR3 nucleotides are TGCAGCGTTGGGTCAGACACAGATACGCAGTATTTT. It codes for CSVGSDTDTQYF.

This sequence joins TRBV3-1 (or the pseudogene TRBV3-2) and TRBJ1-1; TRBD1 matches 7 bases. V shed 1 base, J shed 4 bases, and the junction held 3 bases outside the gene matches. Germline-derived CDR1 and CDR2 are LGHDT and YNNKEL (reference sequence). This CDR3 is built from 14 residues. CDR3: CASSQGQGPTEAFF. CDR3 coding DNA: TGTGCCAGCAGCCAAGGACAGGGTCCCACTGAAGCTTTCTTT.

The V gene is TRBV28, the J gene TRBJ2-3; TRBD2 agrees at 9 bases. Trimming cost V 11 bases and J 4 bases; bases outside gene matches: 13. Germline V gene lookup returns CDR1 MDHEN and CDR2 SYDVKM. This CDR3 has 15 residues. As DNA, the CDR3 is TGTGCCGCAGGTGAGCGGCGGGAGGGTTCAGATACGCAGTATTTT. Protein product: CAAGERREGSDTQYF.

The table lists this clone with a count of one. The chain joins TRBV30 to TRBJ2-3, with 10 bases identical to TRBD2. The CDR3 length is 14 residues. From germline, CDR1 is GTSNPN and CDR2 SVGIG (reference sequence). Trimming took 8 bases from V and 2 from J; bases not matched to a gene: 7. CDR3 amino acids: CARAGGANTDTQYF. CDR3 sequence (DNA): TGTGCCCGAGCGGGGGGGGCGAACACAGATACGCAGTATTTT.

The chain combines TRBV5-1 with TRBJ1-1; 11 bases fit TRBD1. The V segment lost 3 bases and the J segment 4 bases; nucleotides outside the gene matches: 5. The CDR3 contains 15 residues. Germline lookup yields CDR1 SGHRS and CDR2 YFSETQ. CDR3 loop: CASSWTGTGGTEAFF. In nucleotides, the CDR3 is TGCGCCAGCAGCTGGACAGGGACAGGGGGCACTGAAGCTTTCTTT.

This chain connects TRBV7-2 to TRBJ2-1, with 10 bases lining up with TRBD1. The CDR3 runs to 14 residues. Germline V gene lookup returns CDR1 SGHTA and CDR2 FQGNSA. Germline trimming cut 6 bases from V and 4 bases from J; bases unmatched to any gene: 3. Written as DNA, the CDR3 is TGTGCCAGCAGTCGGGACAGGGGTTACAATGAGCAGTTCTTC. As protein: CASSRDRGYNEQFF. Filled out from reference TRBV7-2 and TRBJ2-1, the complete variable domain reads GAGVSQSPSNKVTEKGKDVELRCDPISGHTALYWYRQSLGQGLEFLIYFQGNSAPDKSGLPSDRFSAERTGGSVSTLTIQRTQQEDSAVYLCASSRDRGYNEQFFGPGTRLTVL.

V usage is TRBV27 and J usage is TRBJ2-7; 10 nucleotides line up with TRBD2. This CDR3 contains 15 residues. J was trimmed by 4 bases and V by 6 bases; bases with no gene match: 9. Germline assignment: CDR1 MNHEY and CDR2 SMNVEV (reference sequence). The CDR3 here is CASRTSGLGRYEQYF. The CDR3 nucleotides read TGTGCCAGCAGGACTAGCGGGTTGGGTAGATACGAGCAGTACTTC.

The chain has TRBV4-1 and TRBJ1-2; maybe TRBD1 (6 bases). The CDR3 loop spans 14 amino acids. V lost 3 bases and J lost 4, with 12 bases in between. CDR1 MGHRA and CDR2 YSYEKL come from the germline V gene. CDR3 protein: CASSQLTGRYGYTF. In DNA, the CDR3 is TGCGCCAGCAGCCAGCTGACAGGCCGCTATGGCTACACCTTC.

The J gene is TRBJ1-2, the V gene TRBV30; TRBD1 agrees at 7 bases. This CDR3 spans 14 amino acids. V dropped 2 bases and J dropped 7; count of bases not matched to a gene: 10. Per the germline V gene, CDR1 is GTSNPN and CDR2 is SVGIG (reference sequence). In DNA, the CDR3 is TGTGCCTGGAGTCCGGGAAGGGGGCGGAGTGGCTACACCTTC. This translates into CAWSPGRGRSGYTF.

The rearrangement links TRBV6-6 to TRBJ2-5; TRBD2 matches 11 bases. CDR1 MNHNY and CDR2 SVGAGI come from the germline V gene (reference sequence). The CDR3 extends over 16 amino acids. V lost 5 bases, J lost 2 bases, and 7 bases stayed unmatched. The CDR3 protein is CASSTRLAGSQETQYF. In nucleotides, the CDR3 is TGTGCCAGCAGTACCCGACTAGCGGGGAGTCAAGAGACCCAGTACTTC.

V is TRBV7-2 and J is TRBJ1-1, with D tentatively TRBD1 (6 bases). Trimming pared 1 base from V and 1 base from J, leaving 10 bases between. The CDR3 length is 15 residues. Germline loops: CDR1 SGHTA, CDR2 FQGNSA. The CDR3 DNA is TGTGCCAGCAGCTTAGAGGGGACATGGAACACTGAAGCTTTCTTT. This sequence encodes CASSLEGTWNTEAFF. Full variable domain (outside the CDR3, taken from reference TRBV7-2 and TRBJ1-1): GAGVSQSPSNKVTEKGKDVELRCDPISGHTALYWYRQSLGQGLEFLIYFQGNSAPDKSGLPSDRFSAERTGGSVSTLTIQRTQQEDSAVYLCASSLEGTWNTEAFFGQGTRLTVV.

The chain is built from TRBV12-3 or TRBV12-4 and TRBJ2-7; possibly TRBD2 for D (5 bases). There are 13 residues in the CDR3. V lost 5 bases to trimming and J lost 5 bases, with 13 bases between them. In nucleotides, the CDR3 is TGTGCCAGCAGTCACCGGACTCCCAACGAGCAGTACTTC. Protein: CASSHRTPNEQYF.

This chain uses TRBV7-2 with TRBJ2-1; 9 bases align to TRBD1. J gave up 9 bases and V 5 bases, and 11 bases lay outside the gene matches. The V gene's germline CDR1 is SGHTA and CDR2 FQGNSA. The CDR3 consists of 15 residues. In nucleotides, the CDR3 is TGTGCCAGCAGCCCTAGGGGACAGGGATCGATTGAGCAGTTCTTC. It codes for CASSPRGQGSIEQFF.

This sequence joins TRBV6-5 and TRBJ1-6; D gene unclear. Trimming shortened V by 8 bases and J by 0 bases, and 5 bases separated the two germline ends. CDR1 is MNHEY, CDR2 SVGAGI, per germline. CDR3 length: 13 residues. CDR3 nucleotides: TGTGCCAGCTTGAGCTCCTATAATTCACCCCTCCACTTT. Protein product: CASLSSYNSPLHF.

The CDR3: CASSELQGAGRMFF. CDR3 nucleotide sequence: TGTGCCAGCAGTGAACTACAGGGGGCCGGGAGGATGTTTTTT. This chain links TRBV6-1 with TRBJ1-4; 9 bases fit TRBD1. Germline V gives CDR1 MNHNS, CDR2 SASEGT. The CDR3 is 14 amino acids. The junction had 10 bases not matched to a gene; V was cut back by 2 bases and J by 15 bases.

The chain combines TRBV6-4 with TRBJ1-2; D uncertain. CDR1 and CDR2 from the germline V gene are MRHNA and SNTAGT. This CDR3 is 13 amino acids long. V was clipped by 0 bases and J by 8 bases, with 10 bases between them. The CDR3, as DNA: TGTGCCAGCAGTGACTCTGGGCACGGCGGCTACACCTTC. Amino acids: CASSDSGHGGYTF.